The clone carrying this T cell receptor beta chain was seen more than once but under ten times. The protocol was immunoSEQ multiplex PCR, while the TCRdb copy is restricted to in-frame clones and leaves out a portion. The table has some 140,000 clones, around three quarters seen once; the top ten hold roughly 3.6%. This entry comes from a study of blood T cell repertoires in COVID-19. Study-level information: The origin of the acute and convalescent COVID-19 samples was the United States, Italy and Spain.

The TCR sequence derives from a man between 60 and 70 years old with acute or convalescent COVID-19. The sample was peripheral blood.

The CDR3 loop reads CASSDFARPGDTEAFF. Written as DNA, the CDR3 is TGTGCCAGCAGTGATTTCGCCAGACCCGGGGACACTGAAGCTTTCTTT. V is TRBV6-1 and J is TRBJ1-1, with unresolved D. The length of the CDR3 is 16 residues. Germline assignment: CDR1 MNHNS and CDR2 SASEGT. Trimming stripped 3 bases from V and 3 bases from J, with 17 bases between.